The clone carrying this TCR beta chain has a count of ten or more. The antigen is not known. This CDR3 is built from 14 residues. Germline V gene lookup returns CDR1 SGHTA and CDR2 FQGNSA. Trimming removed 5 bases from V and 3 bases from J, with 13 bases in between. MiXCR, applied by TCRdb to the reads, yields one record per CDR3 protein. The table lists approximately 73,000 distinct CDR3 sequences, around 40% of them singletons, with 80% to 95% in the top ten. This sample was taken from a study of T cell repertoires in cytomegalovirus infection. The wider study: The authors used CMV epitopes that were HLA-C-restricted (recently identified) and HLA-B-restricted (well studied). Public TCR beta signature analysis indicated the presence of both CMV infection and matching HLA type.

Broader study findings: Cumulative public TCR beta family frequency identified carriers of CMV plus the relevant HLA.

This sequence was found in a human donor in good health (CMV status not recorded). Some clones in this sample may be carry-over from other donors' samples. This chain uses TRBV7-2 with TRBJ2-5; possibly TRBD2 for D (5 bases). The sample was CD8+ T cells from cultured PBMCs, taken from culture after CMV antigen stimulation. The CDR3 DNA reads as TGTGCCAGCAGCGGCCGGGAAAAGAAAGAGACCCAGTACTTC. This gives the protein CASSGREKKETQYF. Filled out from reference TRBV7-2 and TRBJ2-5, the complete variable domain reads GAGVSQSPSNKVTEKGKDVELRCDPISGHTALYWYRQSLGQGLEFLIYFQGNSAPDKSGLPSDRFSAERTGGSVSTLTIQRTQQEDSAVYLCASSGREKKETQYFGPGTRLLVL.